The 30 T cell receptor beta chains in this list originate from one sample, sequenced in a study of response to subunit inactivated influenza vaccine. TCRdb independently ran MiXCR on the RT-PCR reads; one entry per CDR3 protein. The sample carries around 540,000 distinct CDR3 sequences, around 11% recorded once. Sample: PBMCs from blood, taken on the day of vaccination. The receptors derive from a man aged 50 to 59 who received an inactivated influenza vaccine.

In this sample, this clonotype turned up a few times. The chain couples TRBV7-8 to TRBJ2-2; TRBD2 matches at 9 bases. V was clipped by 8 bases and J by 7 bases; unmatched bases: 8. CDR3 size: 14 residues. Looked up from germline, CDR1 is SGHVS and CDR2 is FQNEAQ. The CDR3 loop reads CASLRLAAVGELFF. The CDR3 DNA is TGTGCCAGCCTTCGACTAGCGGCCGTCGGGGAGCTGTTTTTT.

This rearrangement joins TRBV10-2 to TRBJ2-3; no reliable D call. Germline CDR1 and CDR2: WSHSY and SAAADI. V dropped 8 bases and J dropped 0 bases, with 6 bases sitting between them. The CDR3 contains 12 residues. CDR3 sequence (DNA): TGCGCCAGCTTAGAAAGCACAGATACGCAGTATTTT. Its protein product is CASLESTDTQYF.

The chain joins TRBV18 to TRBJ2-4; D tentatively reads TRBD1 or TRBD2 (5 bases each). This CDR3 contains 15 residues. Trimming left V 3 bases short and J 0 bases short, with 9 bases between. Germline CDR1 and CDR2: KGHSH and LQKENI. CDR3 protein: CASSPGTLAKNIQYF. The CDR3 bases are TGTGCCAGCTCACCCGGGACGCTAGCCAAAAACATTCAGTACTTC.

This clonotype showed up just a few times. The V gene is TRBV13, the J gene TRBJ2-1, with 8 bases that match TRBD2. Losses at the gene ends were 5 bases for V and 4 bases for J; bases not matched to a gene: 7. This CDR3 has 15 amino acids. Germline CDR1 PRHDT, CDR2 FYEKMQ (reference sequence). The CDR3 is CASSPPAGVYNEQFF. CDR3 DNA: TGTGCCAGCAGCCCACCAGCGGGAGTGTACAATGAGCAGTTCTTC.

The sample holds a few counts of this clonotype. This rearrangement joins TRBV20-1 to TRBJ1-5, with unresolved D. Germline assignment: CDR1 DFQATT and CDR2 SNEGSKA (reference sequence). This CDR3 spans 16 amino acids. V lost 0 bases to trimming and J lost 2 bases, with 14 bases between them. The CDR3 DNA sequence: TGCAGTGCTAGAGATAAAGGTAATCGGCGCAATCAGCCCCAGCATTTT. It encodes CSARDKGNRRNQPQHF.

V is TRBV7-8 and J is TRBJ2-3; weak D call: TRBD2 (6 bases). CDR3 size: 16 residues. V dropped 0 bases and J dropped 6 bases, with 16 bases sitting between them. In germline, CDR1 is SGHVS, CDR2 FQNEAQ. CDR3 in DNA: TGTGCCAGCAGCTTAGCTGCGGGGCCCTTTCTGGATACGCAGTATTTT. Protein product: CASSLAAGPFLDTQYF.

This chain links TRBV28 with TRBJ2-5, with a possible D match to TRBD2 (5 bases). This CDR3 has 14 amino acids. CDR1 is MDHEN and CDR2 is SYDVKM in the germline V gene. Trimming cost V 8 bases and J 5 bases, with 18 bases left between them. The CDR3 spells CASETHRGLETQYF. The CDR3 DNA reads TGTGCCAGCGAGACTCACCGGGGTTTGGAGACCCAGTACTTC.

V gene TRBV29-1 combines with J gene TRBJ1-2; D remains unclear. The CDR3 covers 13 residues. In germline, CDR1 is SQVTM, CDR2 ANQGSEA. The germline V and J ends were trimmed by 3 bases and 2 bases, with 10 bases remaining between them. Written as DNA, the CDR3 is TGCAGCGTTGAGTACCAGGTGAACTATGGCTACACCTTC. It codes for CSVEYQVNYGYTF. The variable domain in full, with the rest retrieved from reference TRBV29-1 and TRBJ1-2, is SAVISQKPSRDICQRGTSLTIQCQVDSQVTMMFWYRQQPGQSLTLIATANQGSEATYESGFVIDKFPISRPNLTFSTLTVSNMSPEDSSIYLCSVEYQVNYGYTFGSGTRLTVV.

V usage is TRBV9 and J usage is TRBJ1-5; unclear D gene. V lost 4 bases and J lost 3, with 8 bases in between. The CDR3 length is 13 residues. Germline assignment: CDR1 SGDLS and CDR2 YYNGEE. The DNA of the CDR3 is TGTGCCAGCAGCCCGGCCCACAATCAGCCCCAGCATTTT. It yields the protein CASSPAHNQPQHF.

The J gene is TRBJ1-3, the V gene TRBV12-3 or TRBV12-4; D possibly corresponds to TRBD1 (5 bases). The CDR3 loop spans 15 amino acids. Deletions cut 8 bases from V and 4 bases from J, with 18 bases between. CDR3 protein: CASATTGVIGNTIYF. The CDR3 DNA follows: TGTGCCAGCGCCACGACGGGGGTAATCGGAAACACCATATATTTT.

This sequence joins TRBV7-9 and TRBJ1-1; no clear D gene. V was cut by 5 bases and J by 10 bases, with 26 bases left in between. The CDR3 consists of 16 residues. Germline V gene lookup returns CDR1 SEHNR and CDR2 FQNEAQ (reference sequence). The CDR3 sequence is CASSLESWRIESGAFF. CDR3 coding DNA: TGTGCCAGCAGCCTAGAGTCGTGGAGGATCGAGAGTGGAGCTTTCTTT.

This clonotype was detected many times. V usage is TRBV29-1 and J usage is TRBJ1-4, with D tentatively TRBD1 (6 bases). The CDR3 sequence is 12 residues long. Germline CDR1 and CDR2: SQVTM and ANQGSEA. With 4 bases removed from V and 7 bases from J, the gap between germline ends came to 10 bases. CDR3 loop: CSVGGGFEKLFF. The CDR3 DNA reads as TGCAGCGTTGGAGGGGGTTTTGAAAAACTGTTTTTT. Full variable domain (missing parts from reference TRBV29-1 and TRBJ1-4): SAVISQKPSRDICQRGTSLTIQCQVDSQVTMMFWYRQQPGQSLTLIATANQGSEATYESGFVIDKFPISRPNLTFSTLTVSNMSPEDSSIYLCSVGGGFEKLFFGSGTQLSVL.

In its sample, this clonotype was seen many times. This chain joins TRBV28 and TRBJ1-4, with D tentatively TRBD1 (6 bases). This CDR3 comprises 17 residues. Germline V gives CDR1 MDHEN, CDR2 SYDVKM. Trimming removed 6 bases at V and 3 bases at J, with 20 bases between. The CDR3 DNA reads TGTGCCAGCAGCGTAGGGGGATGGGAAGCCGCTAATGAAAAACTGTTTTTT. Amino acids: CASSVGGWEAANEKLFF. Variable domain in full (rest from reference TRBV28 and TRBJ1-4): DVKVTQSSRYLVKRTGEKVFLECVQDMDHENMFWYRQDPGLGLRLIYFSYDVKMKEKGDIPEGYSVSREKKERFSLILESASTNQTSMYLCASSVGGWEAANEKLFFGSGTQLSVL.

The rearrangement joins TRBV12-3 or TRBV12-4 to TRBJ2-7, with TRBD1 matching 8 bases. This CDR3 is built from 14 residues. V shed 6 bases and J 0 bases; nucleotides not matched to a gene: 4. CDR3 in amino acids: CASRRTGRSYEQYF. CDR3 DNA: TGTGCCAGCAGACGGACAGGGCGCTCCTACGAGCAGTACTTC.

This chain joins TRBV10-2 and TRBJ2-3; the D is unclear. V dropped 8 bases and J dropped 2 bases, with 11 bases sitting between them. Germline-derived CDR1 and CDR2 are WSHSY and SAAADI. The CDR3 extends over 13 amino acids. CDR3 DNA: TGCGCCAGCGCTTGGGATCCCACAGATACGCAGTATTTT. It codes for CASAWDPTDTQYF.

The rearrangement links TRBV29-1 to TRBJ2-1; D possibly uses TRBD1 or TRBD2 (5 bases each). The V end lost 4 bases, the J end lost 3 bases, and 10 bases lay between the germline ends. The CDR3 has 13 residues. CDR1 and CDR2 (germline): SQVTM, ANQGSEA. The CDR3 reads CSVVGDGYNEQFF. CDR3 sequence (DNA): TGCAGCGTTGTTGGGGACGGCTACAATGAGCAGTTCTTC.

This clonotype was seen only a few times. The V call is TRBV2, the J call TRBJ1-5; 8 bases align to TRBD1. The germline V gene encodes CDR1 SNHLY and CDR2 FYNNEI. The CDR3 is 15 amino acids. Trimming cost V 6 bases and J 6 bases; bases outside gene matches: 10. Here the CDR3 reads CASRTGAKSGQPQHF. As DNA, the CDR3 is TGTGCCAGCAGGACAGGGGCCAAAAGCGGTCAGCCCCAGCATTTT. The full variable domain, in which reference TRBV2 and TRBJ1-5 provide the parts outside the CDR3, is EPEVTQTPSHQVTQMGQEVILRCVPISNHLYFYWYRQILGQKVEFLVSFYNNEISEKSEIFDDQFSVERPDGSNFTLKIRSTKLEDSAMYFCASRTGAKSGQPQHFGDGTRLSIL.

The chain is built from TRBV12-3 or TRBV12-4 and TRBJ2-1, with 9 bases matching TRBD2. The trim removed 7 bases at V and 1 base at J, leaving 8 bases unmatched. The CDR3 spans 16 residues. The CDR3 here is CASTGLAMVSYNEQFF. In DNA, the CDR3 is TGTGCCAGCACCGGACTAGCGATGGTTTCCTACAATGAGCAGTTCTTC.

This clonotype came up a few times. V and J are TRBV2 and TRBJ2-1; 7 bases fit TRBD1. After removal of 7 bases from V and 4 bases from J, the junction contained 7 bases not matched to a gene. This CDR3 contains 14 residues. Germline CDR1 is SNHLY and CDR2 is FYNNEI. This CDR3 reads CASNAGTAYNEQFF. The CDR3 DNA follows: TGTGCCAGCAACGCAGGGACAGCTTACAATGAGCAGTTCTTC.

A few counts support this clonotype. Written as DNA, the CDR3 is TGCGCCAGCAGCCTTCGGACAGGGGGAGATACGCAGTATTTT. Protein: CASSLRTGGDTQYF. The gene calls are TRBV5-1 and TRBJ2-3; 10 bases are shared with TRBD1. The J segment lost 5 bases and the V segment lost 4 bases, leaving 4 bases of the junction unmatched. The CDR3 is 14 amino acids. Germline CDR1 reads SGHRS; CDR2 reads YFSETQ.

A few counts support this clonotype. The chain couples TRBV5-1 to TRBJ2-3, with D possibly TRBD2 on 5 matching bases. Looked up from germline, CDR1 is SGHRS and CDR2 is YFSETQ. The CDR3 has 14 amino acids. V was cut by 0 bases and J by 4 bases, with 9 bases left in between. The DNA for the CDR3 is TGCGCCAGCAGCTTGGGAGCTAGCTCAGATACGCAGTATTTT. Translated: CASSLGASSDTQYF.

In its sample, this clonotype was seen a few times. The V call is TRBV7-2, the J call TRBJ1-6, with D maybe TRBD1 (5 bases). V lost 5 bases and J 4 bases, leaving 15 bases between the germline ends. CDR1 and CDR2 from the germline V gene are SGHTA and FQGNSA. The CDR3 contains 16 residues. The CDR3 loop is CASSAPGRQYNSPLHF. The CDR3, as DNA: TGTGCCAGCAGCGCTCCGGGACGGCAATATAATTCACCCCTCCACTTT.

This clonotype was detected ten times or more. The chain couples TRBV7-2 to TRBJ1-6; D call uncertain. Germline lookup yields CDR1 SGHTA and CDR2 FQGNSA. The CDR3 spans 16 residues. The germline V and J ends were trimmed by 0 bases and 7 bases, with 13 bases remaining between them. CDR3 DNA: TGTGCCAGCAGCTTAGCTTCAGGCGGACTAAATTCACCCCTCCACTTT. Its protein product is CASSLASGGLNSPLHF.

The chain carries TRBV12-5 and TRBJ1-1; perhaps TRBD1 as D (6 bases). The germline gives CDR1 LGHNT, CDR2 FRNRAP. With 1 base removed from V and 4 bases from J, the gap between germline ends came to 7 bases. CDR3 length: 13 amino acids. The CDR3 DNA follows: TGTGCTAGTGGTTTGGACAGGGCCACTGAAGCTTTCTTT. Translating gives CASGLDRATEAFF. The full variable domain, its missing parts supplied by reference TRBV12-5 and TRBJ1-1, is DARVTQTPRHKVTEMGQEVTMRCQPILGHNTVFWYRQTMMQGLELLAYFRNRAPLDDSGMPKDRFSAEMPDATLATLKIQPSEPRDSAVYFCASGLDRATEAFFGQGTRLTVV.

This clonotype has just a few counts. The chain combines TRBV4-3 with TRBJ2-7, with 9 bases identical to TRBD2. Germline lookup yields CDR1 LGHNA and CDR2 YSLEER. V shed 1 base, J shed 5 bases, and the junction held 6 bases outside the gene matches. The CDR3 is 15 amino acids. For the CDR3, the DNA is TGCGCCAGCAGCCAAGTACCGGGACTAGCTAACGAGCAGTACTTC. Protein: CASSQVPGLANEQYF.

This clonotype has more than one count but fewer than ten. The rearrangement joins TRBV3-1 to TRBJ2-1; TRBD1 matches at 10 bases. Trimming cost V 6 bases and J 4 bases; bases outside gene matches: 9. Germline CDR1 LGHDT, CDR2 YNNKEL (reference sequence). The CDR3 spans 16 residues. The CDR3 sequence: CASSNKPGQGYNEQFF. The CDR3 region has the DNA TGTGCCAGCAGTAATAAACCGGGACAGGGGTACAATGAGCAGTTCTTC.

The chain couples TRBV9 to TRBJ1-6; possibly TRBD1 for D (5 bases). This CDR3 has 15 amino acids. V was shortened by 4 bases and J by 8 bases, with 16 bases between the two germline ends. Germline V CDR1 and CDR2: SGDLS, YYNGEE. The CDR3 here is CASSYNTARDSPLHF. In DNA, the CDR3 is TGTGCCAGCAGCTACAATACGGCCAGGGATTCACCCCTCCACTTT.

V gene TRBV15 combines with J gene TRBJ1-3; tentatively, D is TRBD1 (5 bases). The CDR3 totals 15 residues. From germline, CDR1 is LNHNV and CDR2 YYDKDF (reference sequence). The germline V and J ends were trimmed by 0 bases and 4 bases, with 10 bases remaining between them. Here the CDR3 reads CATSRDGGVGNTIYF. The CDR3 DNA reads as TGTGCCACCAGCAGAGACGGAGGGGTCGGAAACACCATATATTTT.

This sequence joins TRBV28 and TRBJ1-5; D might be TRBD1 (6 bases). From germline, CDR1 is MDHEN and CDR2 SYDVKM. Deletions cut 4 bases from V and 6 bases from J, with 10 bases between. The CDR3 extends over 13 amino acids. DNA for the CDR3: TGTGCCAGCAGTTGGGGGCAGGGTCAGCCCCAGCATTTT. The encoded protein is CASSWGQGQPQHF.

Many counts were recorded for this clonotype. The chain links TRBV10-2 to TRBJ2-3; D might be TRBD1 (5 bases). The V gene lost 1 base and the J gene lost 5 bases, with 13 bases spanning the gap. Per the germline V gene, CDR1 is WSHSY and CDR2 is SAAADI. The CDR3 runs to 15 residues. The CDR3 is CASSELGLTGDTQYF. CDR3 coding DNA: TGCGCCAGCAGTGAGTTGGGGCTGACGGGAGATACGCAGTATTTT.